One sample yielded the 24 T cell receptor beta chains listed below, sequenced in a study of T cells in women clearing cervical HPV infection. Profiled with immunoSEQ multiplex PCR; TCRdb holds only in-frame clones, not every one. The table counts 30,000 or so clones; about 4% lies in the top ten. Sequencing was carried out using blood buffy coat. The source is a woman aged 18 to 75 with a cervical HPV16 infection that either progressed to CIN3+ or cleared (not recorded which).

To note about this clone: Read coverage stops 3 residues before the CDR3 terminus; the germline J gene supplies the remainder. This chain uses TRBV30 with TRBJ2-7, with 9 bases fitting TRBD1. The germline CDR1 and CDR2 sequences are GTSNPN and SVGIG (reference sequence). V lost 3 bases and J lost 5; bases outside the gene matches: 5. The CDR3 extends over 13 amino acids. Partial CDR3 DNA: TGTGCCTGGAGGGGGACAGGGCGGAACGAG. Translation: CAWRGTGRNE. The whole CDR3 is CAWRGTGRNEQYF.

Of note for this clone: The read stops 3 residues short of the end of the CDR3; the missing end is completed from the germline J gene. The chain is built from TRBV5-1 and TRBJ2-3, with D tentatively TRBD1 (6 bases). V lost 0 bases and J lost 0, with 8 bases in between. From germline, CDR1 is SGHRS and CDR2 YFSETQ. CDR3 length: 15 residues. CDR3 DNA (partial): TGCGCCAGCAGCTTGGTGGGGGCTAGCACAGATACG. Its protein product is CASSLVGASTDT. The CDR3 reads in full as CASSLVGASTDTQYF.

CDR3 DNA (partial): TGTGCCAGCAGTCACAAAATACAGAAGAACACTGAA. It encodes CASSHKIQKNTE. From start to end, the CDR3 is CASSHKIQKNTEAFF. The chain employs TRBV7-9 and TRBJ1-1; no definite D call. The read finishes 3 residues shy of the CDR3 end, and the germline J gene is used to complete it. The CDR3 is made up of 15 amino acids. V was pared by 6 bases and J by 1 base, with 15 bases between. Germline CDR1 and CDR2: SEHNR and FQNEAQ (reference sequence).

On this clone itself: Coverage ceases 3 residues before the CDR3 finishes, and the germline J gene fills in the end. The chain combines TRBV29-1 with TRBJ2-1; 7 nucleotides align to TRBD1. Germline V gene lookup returns CDR1 SQVTM and CDR2 ANQGSEA. V lost 4 bases to trimming and J lost 5 bases; unmatched junction nucleotides: 8. The CDR3 contains 14 residues. This CDR3 reads CSVARQGRDNEQFF. The part of the CDR3 DNA that was read is TGCAGCGTTGCCCGACAGGGCCGGGACAATGAG.

Turning to this clone: Germline is not matched at one junction end, which may reflect a read error. The read stops 3 residues short of the end of the CDR3; the missing end is completed from the germline J gene. V is TRBV4-2 and J is TRBJ2-3; D is possibly TRBD2 (6 bases). This CDR3 comprises 15 residues. Germline CDR1 LGHNA, CDR2 YNFKEQ. The CDR3 protein is CASSQGFPGADTQYF. Partial CDR3 DNA: TGCGCCAGCAGCCAAGGGTTTCCGGGGGCAGATACG.

For this clone: The read ends 3 residues before the CDR3 terminus; that terminus is restored from the germline J gene. The chain carries TRBV30 and TRBJ2-1, with 10 positions matching TRBD2. The CDR3 loop spans 15 amino acids. The ends lost 4 bases at V and 6 bases at J; junction bases unmatched: 9. Germline CDR1 GTSNPN, CDR2 SVGIG (reference sequence). CDR3 DNA, as far as it was read: TGTGCCTGGACCAGAAAGGGACTAGCGTCCAATGAG. Its translation: CAWTRKGLASNE. The entire CDR3 sequence reads CAWTRKGLASNEQFF.

A note on this clone: The read stops 3 residues short of the end of the CDR3; the missing end is completed from the germline J gene. The genes are TRBV6-2 or TRBV6-3 and TRBJ1-2; TRBD1 is a possible D gene (6 bases). CDR1 and CDR2 from the germline V gene are MNHEY and SVGEGT. The V end was cut by 7 bases, the J end by 4 bases, with 13 bases between. This CDR3 comprises 13 residues. CDR3 in amino acids: CASTRQGSYGYTF. The CDR3 bases that were read are TGTGCCAGCACCAGGCAGGGGAGCTATGGC.

Worth noting for this clone: With the read ending 3 residues before the CDR3 end, the germline J gene is used to fill in that end. The V call is TRBV30, the J call TRBJ2-1; weak D call: TRBD1 (6 bases). The CDR3 runs to 17 residues. Trimming removed 1 base from V and 2 bases from J, with 18 bases in between. From germline, CDR1 is GTSNPN and CDR2 SVGIG (reference sequence). The CDR3 bases that were read are TGTGCCTGGAGTGGAGGCGTCTGGGGACAAACCTACAATGAG. Translating it yields CAWSGGVWGQTYNE. The full CDR3 protein reads CAWSGGVWGQTYNEQFF.

On this clone itself: Sequencing ends 3 residues short of the CDR3 end; the germline J gene provides the rest. The chain couples TRBV2 to TRBJ2-4; the match to TRBD2 covers 14 bases. Losses at the gene ends were 6 bases for V and 7 bases for J; bases not matched to a gene: 5. CDR3 length equals 15 residues. The germline CDR1 and CDR2 sequences are SNHLY and FYNNEI. The sequenced part of the CDR3 DNA is TGTGCCAGCAGCGCGACTAGCGGGAGGGTCAACATT. Translating gives CASSATSGRVNI. The full CDR3 is CASSATSGRVNIQYF.

Note on this clone: The sequence runs out 3 residues before the end of the CDR3; the remainder is reconstructed from the germline J gene. The J gene is TRBJ2-2, the V gene TRBV2; D remains unclear. The CDR3 loop spans 12 amino acids. Germline lookup yields CDR1 SNHLY and CDR2 FYNNEI. The CDR3 sequence is CASKGRNSPLFF. CDR3 DNA (partial): TGTGCCAGCAAGGGCAGAAATTCACCG.

Details on this clone: The read ends 3 residues early relative to the CDR3; the germline J gene fills the gap. The J gene is TRBJ2-1, the V gene TRBV28, with D unresolved. Trimming shortened V by 1 base and J by 2 bases, and 9 bases separated the two germline ends. CDR3 length equals 15 residues. Per germline, CDR1 MDHEN and CDR2 SYDVKM. CDR3 bases read: TGTGCCAGCAGTTTATTCAGGTATCCCTACAATGAG. Translated, it gives CASSLFRYPYNE. The whole CDR3 protein reads CASSLFRYPYNEQFF.

The DNA read from the CDR3 is TGTGCCTCCTCAACGTCGGGCGAG. It yields the protein CASSTSGE. The whole CDR3 protein is CASSTSGEQYF. The chain uses TRBV19 and TRBJ2-7; D ambiguous. The CDR3 end lies 3 residues beyond the end of the read and is filled in from the germline J gene. V gave up 11 bases and J gave up 6 bases, with 14 bases separating them. The germline V gene encodes CDR1 LNHDA and CDR2 SQIVND (reference sequence). The CDR3 totals 11 residues.

Turning to this clone: With the read ending 3 residues before the CDR3 end, the germline J gene is used to fill in that end. The chain has TRBV6-1 and TRBJ2-7; TRBD1 is a possible D gene (5 bases). Germline V gene lookup returns CDR1 MNHNS and CDR2 SASEGT. Trimming took 2 bases from V and 5 from J, leaving 13 bases between them. The CDR3 covers 14 residues. The CDR3 bases that were read are TGTGCCAGCAGTGAAAGTCAGGGCGTCAACGAG. It is translated as CASSESQGVNE. Given in full, the CDR3 is CASSESQGVNEQYF.

As concerns this clone: Read data end 3 residues before the CDR3 end; the end is taken from the germline J gene. This rearrangement joins TRBV30 to TRBJ2-7; D could derive from TRBD1 or TRBD2 (5 bases each). Trimming removed 4 bases at V and 2 bases at J, with 15 bases between. The CDR3 runs 14 residues. The germline CDR1 and CDR2 sequences are GTSNPN and SVGIG (reference sequence). The part of the CDR3 DNA that was read is TGTGCCTGGATGAGGCAGGGAGATGCCTACGAG. Translation: CAWMRQGDAYE. The CDR3 in its entirety is CAWMRQGDAYEQYF. Drawing the rest from reference TRBV30 and TRBJ2-7, the complete variable domain is SQTIHQWPATLVQPVGSPLSLECTVEGTSNPNLYWYRQAAGRGLQLLFYSVGIGQISSEVPQNLSASRPQDRQFILSSKKLLLSDSGFYLCAWMRQGDAYEQYFGPGTRLTVT.

About this clone itself: The CDR3 is cut off 3 residues early in the read; its end comes from the germline J gene. The chain uses TRBV7-9 and TRBJ1-2, with TRBD1 matching 9 bases. The germline CDR1 and CDR2 sequences are SEHNR and FQNEAQ (reference sequence). The CDR3 runs 15 residues. The V gene end was trimmed by 2 bases and the J gene end by 2 bases; junction bases not matched to a gene: 3. Incomplete CDR3 DNA: TGTGCCAGCAGCTTAACGACAGGGGGGAACTATGGC. This sequence encodes CASSLTTGGNYG. The full CDR3 reads CASSLTTGGNYGYTF.

The CDR3 loop reads CASSLDYQPQHF. The CDR3 bases that were read are TGTGCCAGCAGCTTAGACTACCAGCCC. V is TRBV7-9 and J is TRBJ1-5; D is undetermined. The read terminates 3 residues before the CDR3 end, so the remaining end is supplied by the germline J gene. Germline CDR1 reads SEHNR; CDR2 reads FQNEAQ (reference sequence). The CDR3 loop spans 12 amino acids. Trimming shortened V by 1 base and J by 7 bases, and 5 bases separated the two germline ends. Based on the CDR3 plus reference TRBV7-9 and TRBJ1-5, the full variable domain is DTGVSQNPRHKITKRGQNVTFRCDPISEHNRLYWYRQTLGQGPEFLTYFQNEAQLEKSRLLSDRFSAERPKGSFSTLEIQRTEQGDSAMYLCASSLDYQPQHFGDGTRLSIL.

The CDR3 region is CASSFNRISGNTIYF. The CDR3 bases that were read are TGTGCCAGCAGTTTCAACAGGATCTCTGGAAACACC. J is TRBJ1-3 and V is TRBV2; possibly TRBD1 for D (5 bases). The CDR3 end falls 3 residues outside the read, so it is completed with the germline J gene. CDR3 length: 15 residues. Germline V lookup: CDR1 SNHLY, CDR2 FYNNEI. Trimming removed 5 bases at V and 0 bases at J, with 11 bases between.

With respect to this clone: The read finishes 3 residues shy of the CDR3 end, and the germline J gene is used to complete it. The chain is built from TRBV2 and TRBJ2-2, with 7 bases that match TRBD2. The CDR3 has 15 amino acids. The ends lost 4 bases at V and 6 bases at J; junction bases unmatched: 8. Germline V gene data show CDR1 as SNHLY and CDR2 as FYNNEI. CDR3 DNA (partial): TGTGCCAGCAGTGTAAGGCGGGAGCAGGCCGGGGAG. Amino acid sequence: CASSVRREQAGE. The full CDR3 is CASSVRREQAGELFF. Variable domain in full (rest from reference TRBV2 and TRBJ2-2): EPEVTQTPSHQVTQMGQEVILRCVPISNHLYFYWYRQILGQKVEFLVSFYNNEISEKSEIFDDQFSVERPDGSNFTLKIRSTKLEDSAMYFCASSVRREQAGELFFGEGSRLTVL.

A note on this clone: The read stops 3 residues short of the end of the CDR3; the missing end is completed from the germline J gene. The V and J genes are TRBV5-1 and TRBJ2-1; TRBD1 matches at 7 bases. The germline V gene has CDR1 SGHRS and CDR2 YFSETQ. V was pared by 5 bases and J by 5 bases, with 7 bases of the junction left unmatched. This CDR3 region has 14 residues. The CDR3 sequence: CASRMGQRNNEQFF. The CDR3 DNA, read in part, is TGCGCCAGCAGGATGGGACAGAGAAACAATGAG.

As to this clone: The CDR3 end is not reached by the read, which stops 3 residues before it; the germline J gene fills it in. The V call is TRBV6-2 or TRBV6-3, the J call TRBJ2-3; D is unresolved. This CDR3 spans 13 amino acids. V was trimmed by 10 bases and J by 1 base, leaving 12 bases between them. Germline values: CDR1 MNHEY, CDR2 SVGEGT. CDR3: CATLPPRTDTQYF. CDR3 DNA (partial): TGTGCCACCCTACCTCCGCGCACAGATACG.

Of note for this clone: Coverage ceases 3 residues before the CDR3 finishes, and the germline J gene fills in the end. The chain has TRBV5-6 and TRBJ1-1; D is possibly TRBD1 (5 bases). V was shortened by 3 bases and J by 4 bases, with 7 bases between the two germline ends. Looked up from germline, CDR1 is SGHDT and CDR2 is YYEEEE. This CDR3 is 12 amino acids long. CDR3 sequence: CASSSTATEAFF. The covered CDR3 bases are TGTGCCAGCAGCTCGACAGCCACTGAA.

About this clone: The sequenced fragment ends 3 residues before the CDR3 boundary, so the rest is inferred from the germline J gene. The J gene is TRBJ1-5, the V gene TRBV7-2; no definite D call. The CDR3 extends over 15 amino acids. The V end lost 0 bases, the J end lost 4 bases, and 10 bases lay between the germline ends. Per the germline V gene, CDR1 is SGHTA and CDR2 is FQGNSA. The CDR3 sequence is CASSLALGKNQPQHF. Incomplete CDR3 DNA: TGTGCCAGCAGCTTAGCGCTAGGAAAAAATCAGCCC.

About this clone itself: The CDR3 end falls 3 residues outside the read, so it is completed with the germline J gene. The V call is TRBV7-6, the J call TRBJ2-5; D gene uncertain. V shed 5 bases and J shed 7 bases, with 8 bases lying between them. The CDR3 contains 11 residues. Germline CDR1 is SGHVS and CDR2 is FNYEAQ. CDR3 DNA (partial): TGTGCCAGCAGCCCAGGTGTGACC. Translation: CASSPGVT. The CDR3, in full, reads CASSPGVTQYF. Supplemented by reference TRBV7-6 and TRBJ2-5, the full variable domain reads GAGVSQSPRYKVTKRGQDVALRCDPISGHVSLYWYRQALGQGPEFLTYFNYEAQQDKSGLPNDRFSAERPEGSISTLTIQRTEQRDSAMYRCASSPGVTQYFGPGTRLLVL.

Comment on this clone: The observed sequence ends 3 residues before the CDR3 terminus, with the missing tail filled in from the germline J gene. The V gene is TRBV20-1, the J gene TRBJ2-5; TRBD2 might be the D (6 bases). The germline V and J ends were trimmed by 1 base and 4 bases, with 10 bases remaining between them. The V gene's germline CDR1 is DFQATT and CDR2 SNEGSKA (reference sequence). There are 13 residues in the CDR3. CDR3 residues: CSARAPSVETQYF. The DNA read from the CDR3 is TGCAGTGCTAGAGCCCCTAGCGTAGAGACC.